A single sample is the source of the 20 T cell receptor beta chains below, sequenced in a study of shared clonotypes between healthy human individuals. Sequenced by immunoSEQ multiplex PCR; TCRdb stores in-frame clones only, minus some. The sample consists of around 1 million clones, around three quarters of them appearing once. Sample: memory CD4+ T cells sorted from blood. Subset given: CD45RA-negative fraction. Every receptor here comes from a man younger than 30 in good health.

This chain connects TRBV7-9 to TRBJ1-3; 7 bases map to TRBD1. With V trimmed by 3 bases and J by 4 bases, 6 bases remained unmatched. Germline values: CDR1 SEHNR, CDR2 FQNEAQ (reference sequence). The CDR3 spans 15 residues. The CDR3 loop reads CASSFGGTAGNTIYF. The CDR3 region has the DNA TGTGCCAGCAGCTTCGGCGGGACAGCCGGAAACACCATATATTTT.

This clone was seen repeatedly, ten times or more. The gene calls are TRBV15 and TRBJ2-7; tentatively, D is TRBD1 or TRBD2 (5 bases each). Germline loops: CDR1 LNHNV, CDR2 YYDKDF (reference sequence). There are 17 residues in the CDR3. Trimming took 0 bases from V and 1 from J, leaving 16 bases between them. The CDR3 is CATSRDPRGYLSYEQYF. CDR3 DNA: TGTGCCACCAGCAGAGATCCCCGGGGCTACCTTTCCTACGAGCAGTACTTC.

A note on this clone: Just one base apart from a much larger clone, this may be a read error. The chain uses TRBV28 and TRBJ2-7; D may be TRBD1 (6 bases). The germline gives CDR1 MDHEN, CDR2 SYDVKM. There are 13 residues in the CDR3. V was trimmed by 3 bases and J by 3 bases, leaving 9 bases between them. CDR3 in amino acids: CASSFTGNYEQYF. CDR3 nucleotide sequence: TGTGCCAGCAGTTTTACAGGGAACTACGAGCAGTACTTC.

V is TRBV5-1 and J is TRBJ2-3; 12 bases align to TRBD2. The CDR3 is made up of 14 amino acids. Germline assignment: CDR1 SGHRS and CDR2 YFSETQ. The V segment lost 3 bases and the J segment 6 bases; nucleotides outside the gene matches: 2. The CDR3 is CASSWTSGVDTQYF. In DNA form, the CDR3 reads TGCGCCAGCAGCTGGACTAGCGGGGTCGATACGCAGTATTTT.

The chain's CDR3 is CASRGPGATNEKLFF. The CDR3 nucleotides read TGTGCCAGCAGAGGGCCGGGAGCAACTAATGAAAAACTGTTTTTT. The chain combines TRBV13 with TRBJ1-4; D gene uncertain. Germline assignment: CDR1 PRHDT and CDR2 FYEKMQ (reference sequence). Trimming removed 6 bases at V and 0 bases at J, with 11 bases between. This CDR3 region has 15 residues.

This clone was observed a handful of times. The rearrangement uses TRBV28 and TRBJ2-7; 9 bases fit TRBD1. CDR3 length: 15 residues. Losses at the gene ends were 5 bases for V and 6 bases for J; bases not matched to a gene: 11. In germline, CDR1 is MDHEN, CDR2 SYDVKM. The chain's CDR3 is CASSRPGQGSREQYF. The CDR3 nucleotides are TGTGCCAGCAGTCGGCCGGGACAGGGCTCACGCGAGCAGTACTTC.

This clone was picked up one time. The rearrangement links TRBV19 to TRBJ1-1; 7 positions match TRBD1. Germline CDR1 reads LNHDA; CDR2 reads SQIVND (reference sequence). The CDR3 is made up of 15 amino acids. Germline trimming cut 5 bases from V and 1 base from J; bases unmatched to any gene: 7. The CDR3 DNA is TGTGCCAGTAGTCTAGTAGACAGGGCGAACACTGAAGCTTTCTTT. Amino acids: CASSLVDRANTEAFF.

This rearrangement joins TRBV29-1 to TRBJ2-3, with D possibly being TRBD2 (7 bases). The germline V gene encodes CDR1 SQVTM and CDR2 ANQGSEA. Trimming stripped 5 bases from V and 0 bases from J, with 21 bases between. The CDR3 sequence is 17 residues long. CDR3 in amino acids: CSVQRPGGRTSTDTQYF. The CDR3 DNA reads as TGCAGCGTTCAGCGGCCCGGGGGGCGTACGAGCACAGATACGCAGTATTTT.

The chain carries TRBV4-3 and TRBJ1-2; 9 bases are a match to TRBD1. From germline, CDR1 is LGHNA and CDR2 YSLEER. Losses at the gene ends were 3 bases for V and 8 bases for J; bases not matched to a gene: 7. The CDR3 length is 14 residues. CDR3 sequence: CASSHLQGALGYTF. CDR3 DNA sequence: TGCGCCAGCAGCCACCTACAGGGGGCTCTGGGCTACACCTTC.

V usage is TRBV5-1 and J usage is TRBJ1-1, with 8 bases that match TRBD1. J lost 4 bases, V lost 3 bases, and 11 bases had no gene match. Germline values: CDR1 SGHRS, CDR2 YFSETQ. This CDR3 comprises 16 residues. CDR3 DNA: TGCGCCAGCAGCTCAGGACAGGGCCCGGTACCCACTGAAGCTTTCTTT. Protein: CASSSGQGPVPTEAFF. Combining the CDR3 with reference TRBV5-1 and TRBJ1-1 gives the whole variable domain KAGVTQTPRYLIKTRGQQVTLSCSPISGHRSVSWYQQTPGQGLQFLFEYFSETQRNKGNFPGRFSGRQFSNSRSEMNVSTLELGDSALYLCASSSGQGPVPTEAFFGQGTRLTVV.

The chain is built from TRBV5-6 and TRBJ1-4; tentatively, D is TRBD1 (5 bases). The length of the CDR3 is 15 residues. Per the germline V gene, CDR1 is SGHDT and CDR2 is YYEEEE. V was cut by 4 bases and J by 8 bases, with 18 bases left in between. CDR3 loop: CASSNLREGGEKLFF. CDR3 in DNA: TGTGCCAGCAGCAATCTCAGGGAAGGTGGAGAAAAACTGTTTTTT.

The chain uses TRBV20-1 and TRBJ2-7; 9 bases line up with TRBD2. The CDR3 is made up of 10 amino acids. The germline V gene has CDR1 DFQATT and CDR2 SNEGSKA (reference sequence). The trim removed 5 bases at V and 13 bases at J, leaving 6 bases unmatched. CDR3 amino acids: CSALGLALYF. CDR3 sequence (DNA): TGCAGTGCTTTGGGACTAGCCTTATACTTC.

The V call is TRBV5-1, the J call TRBJ2-7; no reliable D call. The length of the CDR3 is 14 residues. CDR1 and CDR2 from the germline V gene are SGHRS and YFSETQ. Trimming left V 5 bases short and J 0 bases short, with 12 bases between. The CDR3 sequence is CASSRVLSSYEQYF. The CDR3 region has the DNA TGCGCCAGCAGTAGAGTCTTAAGCTCCTACGAGCAGTACTTC.

As concerns this clone: The same CDR3 can be traced to other DNA sequences in this sample. The chain carries TRBV7-9 and TRBJ1-5, with 8 bases that match TRBD1. This CDR3 is built from 15 residues. Germline CDR1 SEHNR, CDR2 FQNEAQ (reference sequence). V shed 6 bases and J 1 base; nucleotides not matched to a gene: 5. The CDR3 nucleotides are TGTGCCAGCAGTCTCGACAGGGGAAGCAATCAGCCCCAGCATTTT. Translated, it gives CASSLDRGSNQPQHF.

This clone has just one count. This chain joins TRBV28 and TRBJ2-4, with D perhaps TRBD2 (6 bases). Trimming removed 3 bases at V and 7 bases at J, with 13 bases between. This CDR3 is built from 14 residues. Per germline, CDR1 MDHEN and CDR2 SYDVKM. The CDR3 nucleotides read TGTGCCAGCAGTTTGTTACTAAGCGGGAACATTCAGTACTTC. Translation: CASSLLLSGNIQYF.

To note about this clone: Its ends do not fully match the called genes, so a read error is possible. V usage is TRBV7-7 and J usage is TRBJ1-3; D ambiguous. Germline assignment: CDR1 SSHAT and CDR2 FNYEAQ (reference sequence). The CDR3 is 18 amino acids. In DNA, the CDR3 is TGTGCTAGCAGCTTAATCTGGACCGAGATAACTGCTGGAAACACCATATATTTT. Its translation: CASSLIWTEITAGNTIYF. The whole variable domain, filled in from reference TRBV7-7 and TRBJ1-3, reads GAGVSQSPRYKVTKRGQDVTLRCDPISSHATLYWYQQALGQGPEFLTYFNYEAQPDKSGLPSDRFSAERPEGSISTLTIQRTEQRDSAMYRCASSLIWTEITAGNTIYFGEGSWLTVV.

This chain connects TRBV28 to TRBJ2-1, with D unresolved. The CDR3 length is 14 residues. Germline V gene lookup returns CDR1 MDHEN and CDR2 SYDVKM. Trimming shortened V by 7 bases and J by 3 bases, and 13 bases separated the two germline ends. This CDR3 is CASMFATVYNEQFF. The CDR3 bases are TGTGCCAGCATGTTTGCGACGGTCTACAATGAGCAGTTCTTC.

J is TRBJ2-5 and V is TRBV7-2; TRBD2 matches 10 bases. CDR1 is SGHTA, CDR2 FQGNSA, per germline. The CDR3 consists of 14 residues. The V gene end was trimmed by 4 bases and the J gene end by 7 bases; junction bases not matched to a gene: 6. CDR3 residues: CASSSLAGGATQYF. CDR3 sequence (DNA): TGTGCCAGCAGCTCCTTAGCGGGAGGAGCGACCCAGTACTTC. The variable domain in full, with the rest retrieved from reference TRBV7-2 and TRBJ2-5, is GAGVSQSPSNKVTEKGKDVELRCDPISGHTALYWYRQSLGQGLEFLIYFQGNSAPDKSGLPSDRFSAERTGGSVSTLTIQRTQQEDSAVYLCASSSLAGGATQYFGPGTRLLVL.

This clone was recorded only once. The V gene is TRBV18, the J gene TRBJ1-4; no clear D gene. V was cut by 6 bases and J by 5 bases, with 13 bases left in between. This CDR3 has 14 residues. From germline, CDR1 is KGHSH and CDR2 LQKENI. The CDR3 sequence: CASSPFRLNEKLFF. CDR3 bases: TGTGCCAGCTCCCCGTTTCGGTTAAATGAAAAACTGTTTTTT.

This chain connects TRBV5-5 to TRBJ2-7; 13 positions match TRBD2. The germline V gene has CDR1 SGHKS and CDR2 YYEKEE (reference sequence). There are 15 residues in the CDR3. V shed 4 bases and J 5 bases; nucleotides not matched to a gene: 6. CDR3 sequence: CASSHGLAGENEQYF. The DNA for the CDR3 is TGTGCCAGCAGCCACGGACTAGCGGGAGAAAACGAGCAGTACTTC.